These 11 T cell receptor beta chains share one sample of origin, sequenced in a study of blood T cell repertoires in COVID-19. Data came from immunoSEQ multiplex PCR; TCRdb stores just in-frame clones and leaves some out. The profile shows 170,000 or so clones, about four fifths of them singletons. The sequenced sample consisted of peripheral blood. The receptors were gathered from a woman in her 70s with COVID-19, enrolled during active disease.

In DNA form, the CDR3 reads TGTGCCAGCAGCCTGGGGACAGGGCAGGGGACTGAAGCTTTCTTT. Amino acid sequence: CASSLGTGQGTEAFF. V is TRBV7-8 and J is TRBJ1-1, with 9 bases identical to TRBD1. The CDR3 is 15 amino acids. V gave up 5 bases and J gave up 5 bases; unmatched junction bases: 9. The V gene's germline CDR1 is SGHVS and CDR2 FQNEAQ.

J is TRBJ2-3 and V is TRBV19, with 9 bases fitting TRBD1. J was trimmed by 0 bases and V by 4 bases; bases with no gene match: 5. Germline CDR1 and CDR2: LNHDA and SQIVND (reference sequence). This CDR3 is 16 amino acids long. As DNA, the CDR3 is TGTGCCAGTAGTAGGGACAGGGTTCCTAGCACAGATACGCAGTATTTT. Its protein product is CASSRDRVPSTDTQYF. Full variable domain (rest looked up from reference TRBV19 and TRBJ2-3): DGGITQSPKYLFRKEGQNVTLSCEQNLNHDAMYWYRQDPGQGLRLIYYSQIVNDFQKGDIAEGYSVSREKKESFPLTVTSAQKNPTAFYLCASSRDRVPSTDTQYFGPGTRLTVL.

The chain is built from TRBV29-1 and TRBJ1-3; D possibly corresponds to TRBD1 (5 bases). Between the trimmed V and J ends, which lost 3 bases and 4 bases, there was a span of 7 bases. The CDR3 is made up of 12 amino acids. Germline CDR1 and CDR2: SQVTM and ANQGSEA. The CDR3 DNA sequence: TGCAGCGTTGAGACAGCCGGAAACACCATATATTTT. Its protein product is CSVETAGNTIYF.

The genes are TRBV20-1 and TRBJ2-7; no firm D call. The CDR3 is 11 amino acids. V lost 5 bases and J 6 bases, leaving 11 bases between the germline ends. From germline, CDR1 is DFQATT and CDR2 SNEGSKA (reference sequence). CDR3 sequence: CSAWVTGEQYF. In DNA, the CDR3 is TGCAGTGCTTGGGTGACGGGCGAGCAGTACTTC.

The chain couples TRBV4-3 to TRBJ1-6; possible D gene TRBD1, 6 bases. The CDR3 sequence is 17 residues long. Germline assignment: CDR1 LGHNA and CDR2 YSLEER. V gave up 0 bases and J gave up 7 bases, with 16 bases separating them. The CDR3 protein is CASSQDPGGQKNSPLHF. CDR3 nucleotide sequence: TGCGCCAGCAGCCAAGATCCAGGAGGACAGAAAAATTCACCCCTCCACTTT.

This rearrangement joins TRBV24-1 to TRBJ2-1; D is ambiguous. CDR3 length: 13 amino acids. CDR1 KGHDR and CDR2 SFDVKD come from the germline V gene. Trimming shortened V by 5 bases and J by 2 bases, and 6 bases separated the two germline ends. The CDR3 sequence is CATSGQAYNEQFF. The CDR3 nucleotides are TGTGCCACCAGTGGCCAGGCCTACAATGAGCAGTTCTTC.

This clone occurred once. V gene TRBV9 combines with J gene TRBJ1-6; perhaps TRBD1 as D (6 bases). This CDR3 comprises 15 residues. Trimming took 2 bases from V and 6 from J, leaving 12 bases between them. CDR1 and CDR2 from the germline V gene are SGDLS and YYNGEE. In nucleotides, the CDR3 is TGTGCCAGCAGCGTCAACCAGGGGTCTAATTCACCCCTCCACTTT. Its translation: CASSVNQGSNSPLHF.

V is TRBV19 and J is TRBJ1-1, with unresolved D. V was cut by 4 bases and J by 1 base, with 7 bases left in between. The CDR3 sequence is 13 residues long. CDR1 is LNHDA and CDR2 is SQIVND in the germline V gene (reference sequence). The DNA of the CDR3 is TGTGCCAGTAGTACACAGAAGAACACTGAAGCTTTCTTT. This sequence encodes CASSTQKNTEAFF.

V and J are TRBV19 and TRBJ1-2; the D gene is possibly TRBD1 (5 bases). The CDR3 is 12 residues long. Trimming stripped 5 bases from V and 8 bases from J, with 12 bases between. In germline, CDR1 is LNHDA, CDR2 SQIVND (reference sequence). The CDR3 reads CASSQGSAGYTF. In DNA form, the CDR3 reads TGTGCCAGTAGTCAGGGATCTGCAGGCTACACCTTC.

This chain links TRBV5-1 with TRBJ1-1; the D gene is possibly TRBD1 (6 bases). Germline V gene data show CDR1 as SGHRS and CDR2 as YFSETQ. The CDR3 has 15 residues. V was trimmed by 4 bases and J by 1 base, leaving 14 bases between them. DNA of the CDR3: TGCGCCAGCAGCCCGGGACATACAAAGAACACTGAAGCTTTCTTT. Its translation is CASSPGHTKNTEAFF.

The V and J genes are TRBV19 and TRBJ2-1; TRBD2 aligns across 11 bases. The V segment lost 5 bases and the J segment 7 bases; nucleotides outside the gene matches: 10. Germline lookup yields CDR1 LNHDA and CDR2 SQIVND (reference sequence). The CDR3 sequence is 16 residues long. In DNA, the CDR3 is TGTGCCAGTAGTCTCGTAGCGGGAGGGAGTTCGAATGAGCAGTTCTTC. Translated: CASSLVAGGSSNEQFF.